This T cell receptor beta chain was identified during a study of CD8 T cells in ankylosing spondylitis. The study, taken as a whole, reports: It appeared that ankylosing spondylitis blood was characterized by a TCR beta motif of several highly homologous variants. Peripheral blood samples showed relatively rare disease-linked clones, and these clones were CD8+. In the blood and synovial fluid of reactive arthritis, some motif variants had been previously reported.

Libraries of TCR beta came from quantitative 5'-RACE with molecular barcodes. TCRdb re-derived calls from the 5' RACE reads in MiXCR, one entry per CDR3 protein. The sample shows roughly 700,000 distinct CDR3 sequences, 15% to 20% of them seen only once. This clonotype turned up a few times. Its antigen is unidentified. V gave up 6 bases and J gave up 4 bases, with 11 bases separating them. The CDR3 consists of 13 residues. Germline V lookup: CDR1 MDHEN, CDR2 SYDVKM. This chain uses TRBV28 with TRBJ2-3; D gene unclear. This TCR came from a male donor with ankylosing spondylitis. Material for sequencing was blood, either unsorted or a sorted T cell fraction (not recorded which). In DNA, the CDR3 is TGTGCCAGCAGATCCTACTCCGCAGATACGCAGTATTTT. It encodes CASRSYSADTQYF.